This T cell receptor (beta chain) derives from a study of blood T cell repertoires in COVID-19. This clone was found once. In the study's own analysis: Reference gene primer amplification in the assay estimated nucleated cell counts. The assay was immunoSEQ multiplex PCR, and TCRdb's table has in-frame clones only and misses some. V, J and clone size are taken as reported in that table, and D and trimming were inferred from the DNA itself. The sample shows approximately 250,000 clones, around nine tenths of them seen only once. Sequencing was carried out using peripheral blood. The sequence was collected from a man aged 25 to 45 with active or convalescent COVID-19.

As DNA, the CDR3 is TGTGCCACCAGTGATACCGGTAGCGGGGGCAACACAGATACGCAGTATTTT. Translation: CATSDTGSGGNTDTQYF. The chain recombines TRBV24-1 with TRBJ2-3; 9 bases map to TRBD2. This CDR3 has 17 amino acids. V shed 3 bases and J 2 bases; nucleotides not matched to a gene: 8. Germline V gene sequence: CDR1 KGHDR, CDR2 SFDVKD.